One TCR beta chain is described in this entry. This clone came up once. The clone's antigen remains unknown. The record has no base qualities; no much larger clone is one base away. The trial excluded patients who had a history of autoimmune disease or who were on systemic immunosuppression. Peripheral blood for TCR sequencing was collected from all dose cohorts at baseline, on cycle 4 day 1, and on cycle 7 day 1. Samples came from an open-label, multicenter, first-in-human phase I dose-escalation trial of ivuxolimab. Adults with locally advanced or metastatic melanoma, renal cell carcinoma, hepatocellular carcinoma or head and neck squamous cell carcinoma were enrolled in the trial. CD4+ and CD8+ T cells were sorted separately from peripheral blood before TCR sequencing. This entry is derived from a study of OX40 agonist ivuxolimab in advanced cancers. Regarding the study in general: Ivuxolimab was an agonistic, fully human IgG2 monoclonal antibody directed against OX40 (CD134), a costimulatory receptor. The dose-escalation cohort was about 83% male with a mean age of about 58 years, ranging from roughly 20 to 85. Among the roughly 50 dose-escalation patients, some 20 had hepatocellular carcinoma, about 15 melanoma, 9 renal cell carcinoma and 9 head and neck cancer. Patients were allowed to have had prior anti-PD-1, anti-PD-L1 or anti-CTLA-4 therapy, and approximately 40% of the dose-escalation patients had been treated with checkpoint inhibitors. The purpose of peripheral TCRbeta sequencing was to test whether ivuxolimab changed TCR sequence diversity and led to clonal T-cell expansion. The monotherapy dose-escalation portion (N of about 57 patients) of the phase I ivuxolimab trial is reported in the paper. Three dose-escalation patients achieved partial responses, one with hepatocellular carcinoma and two with cutaneous melanoma. Intravenous ivuxolimab was administered to patients every 2 weeks at six dose levels: 0.01, 0.1, 0.3, 1.5, 3 and 10 mg/kg.

Reading the germline V gene gives CDR1 SGHTA and CDR2 FQGNSA. Unmatched junction bases come to 8, with V trimmed by 1 base and J by 3 bases. The CDR3 contains 16 residues, cysteine and phenylalanine counted. Only CDR3 DNA remains: 48 bases, in frame from the first base. Genomic DNA was extracted from sorted cells for sequencing of the TCRbeta CDR3 region. TCRbeta CDR3 regions were sequenced using the immunoSEQ Assay. As stored in TCRdb, this immuneACCESS dataset retains in-frame rearrangements with V and J assigned. A fraction of the clones does not appear; measured against another copy, unresolved V genes explain less than half of the discrepancy, and the remainder lacks a known reason. Here the sample has about 100,000 clones; less than 95% occur a single time. The ten biggest clones cover about 0.49% of the sample. Findings and caveats that apply to the study as a whole: Which antigens the clonally expanded peripheral T cells were specific for was not determined. At doses from 0.1 to 3.0 mg/kg, clonal expansion was seen in both CD4+ and CD8+ blood T cells between baseline and week 6. In the 0.1-3.0 mg/kg groups, partial responders had among the lowest normalized peripheral clonal expansion, particularly in CD8+ T cells. Low levels of normalized T-cell clonal expansion were also seen in some nonresponding patients. On average, CD8+ T cells showed more expanded clones than CD4+ T cells after ivuxolimab.

The sample here was CD4+ or CD8+ T cells sorted from blood, taken in a trial of the OX40 agonist ivuxolimab. Here the chain combines TRBV7-2 and TRBJ2-7; 8 central bases correspond to TRBD2. This TCR came from an adult with an advanced solid tumor such as melanoma, head and neck, liver or kidney cancer. The DNA sequence is TGTGCCAGCAGCTTAGTCCCGGCTAGCGGGTACTACGAGCAGTACTTC. Its protein reads: CASSLVPASGYYEQYF.